These T cell receptor beta chains were read from a single sample in a study of shared clonotypes between healthy human individuals. Generated by immunoSEQ multiplex PCR, the TCRdb table keeps only in-frame clones and is missing some. The sample includes about 990,000 clones, about 84% of them seen just once. Input material: memory CD4+ T cells from PBMCs. Receptors originate from a man aged 18 to 30 in good health. Some clones in this sample may be carry-over from other donors' samples. CDR3s include the opening cysteine and the closing phenylalanine or tryptophan. D genes are given only for firm matches. Clone size is stated in some rows and not others, as once, few, many or a class when expanded.

len	j_gene	v_gene	abundance	d_gene	CDR3aa	CDR3nt
16	TRBJ2-1	TRBV14	.	.	CASSPGSSSTYNEQFF	TGTGCCAGCAGCCCAGGATCTAGCAGCACCTACAATGAGCAGTTCTTC
16	TRBJ1-3	TRBV5-6	.	.	CASSLGQDFSGNTIYF	TGTGCCAGCAGCTTGGGGCAGGATTTCTCTGGAAACACCATATATTTT
15	TRBJ2-7	TRBV7-2	.	TRBD2	CASSLTTSVFYEQYF	TGTGCCAGCAGCCTAACGACTAGCGTGTTCTACGAGCAGTACTTC
19	TRBJ1-2	TRBV19	.	TRBD1	CASSRKPGQGGKANYGYTF	TGTGCCAGTAGTCGGAAACCGGGACAGGGTGGGAAAGCTAACTATGGCTACACCTTC
15	TRBJ1-5	TRBV5-1	.	TRBD1	CASSPAGTENQPQHF	TGCGCCAGCAGCCCCGCCGGGACAGAAAATCAGCCCCAGCATTTT
16	TRBJ2-5	TRBV5-1	.	.	CASSQFIDYAQETQYF	TGCGCCAGCAGCCAATTTATTGACTATGCTCAAGAGACCCAGTACTTC
15	TRBJ2-1	TRBV28	.	.	CASSLIPIKGNEQFF	TGTGCCAGCAGTTTAATTCCAATCAAAGGGAATGAGCAGTTCTTC
11	TRBJ2-7	TRBV5-1	.	.	CASSLQEEQYF	TGCGCCAGCAGCTTGCAGGAAGAGCAGTACTTC
14	TRBJ1-1	TRBV5-1	.	.	CASSGNEGLTEAFF	TGCGCCAGCAGCGGGAATGAGGGGCTCACTGAAGCTTTCTTT
12	TRBJ1-2	TRBV30	.	.	CAWSVLGDGYTF	TGTGCCTGGAGTGTACTAGGAGATGGCTACACCTTC
14	TRBJ2-3	TRBV10-3	few	TRBD1	CAINQGASTDTQYF	TGTGCCATCAATCAGGGGGCGAGCACAGATACGCAGTATTTT
13	TRBJ2-7	TRBV28	.	TRBD2	CASIRSGSYEQYF	TGTGCCAGCATCCGCAGCGGGAGCTACGAGCAGTACTTC
13	TRBJ2-5	TRBV2	once	.	CASRRDSRETQYF	TGTGCCAGCAGGAGGGACTCCCGGGAGACCCAGTACTTC
11	TRBJ1-5	TRBV2	.	.	CASISTGGVLF	TGTGCCAGCATTTCCACCGGAGGGGTCCTTTTT
14	TRBJ2-7	TRBV27	.	TRBD1	CASSPGTGLVEQYF	TGTGCCAGCAGTCCCGGGACAGGGCTCGTCGAGCAGTACTTC
13	TRBJ2-1	TRBV7-3	.	.	CASSRTVYNEQFF	TGTGCCAGCAGCCGGACTGTCTACAATGAGCAGTTCTTC
13	TRBJ2-3	TRBV28	many	.	CASSPRMGDTQYF	TGTGCCAGCAGTCCCCGGATGGGAGATACGCAGTATTTT
16	TRBJ2-1	TRBV4-3	few	.	CASSPPSAGLYNEQFF	TGCGCCAGCAGCCCCCCCTCGGCGGGATTGTACAATGAGCAGTTCTTC
14	TRBJ2-7	TRBV29-1	.	.	CSVEVGTATYEQYF	TGCAGCGTTGAGGTCGGGACGGCTACCTACGAGCAGTACTTC
12	TRBJ1-3	TRBV6-5	.	.	CASTSAGNTIYF	TGTGCCAGCACTTCGGCAGGAAACACCATATATTTT
15	TRBJ1-5	TRBV5-4	.	.	CASSLGVSGNQPQHF	TGTGCCAGCAGCTTGGGAGTGTCAGGCAATCAGCCCCAGCATTTT
15	TRBJ1-3	TRBV28	.	.	CASSLPMASGNTIYF	TGTGCCAGCAGTTTACCTATGGCGTCTGGAAACACCATATATTTT
14	TRBJ2-3	TRBV7-8	.	.	CASSPVASTDTQYF	TGTGCCAGCAGCCCTGTGGCTAGCACAGATACGCAGTATTTT
16	TRBJ2-6	TRBV5-1	.	.	CASSSSSSAGANVLTF	TGCGCCAGCAGCAGCTCATCTAGCGCTGGGGCCAACGTCCTGACTTTC
14	TRBJ2-1	TRBV30	once	.	CAWSVLRTDNEQFF	TGTGCCTGGAGTGTACTCAGGACAGACAATGAGCAGTTCTTC
15	TRBJ2-7	TRBV5-8	.	TRBD1	CASRTDRGLASEQYF	TGTGCCAGCAGAACGGACAGGGGCCTGGCTTCCGAGCAGTACTTC
16	TRBJ1-1	TRBV5-6	.	TRBD1	CASSPDRGGRGTEAFF	TGTGCCAGCAGCCCCGACAGGGGGGGACGGGGCACTGAAGCTTTCTTT
16	TRBJ1-3	TRBV7-9	many	.	CASSLGYRDSGNTIYF	TGTGCCAGCAGCTTAGGGTACAGGGACTCTGGAAACACCATATATTTT
14	TRBJ1-2	TRBV6-1	.	.	CASSEAGANYGYTF	TGTGCCAGCAGTGAGGCAGGGGCTAACTATGGCTACACCTTC
13	TRBJ2-7	TRBV29-1	.	TRBD2	CSVGGLAGNEQYF	TGCAGCGTTGGGGGGCTAGCGGGAAACGAGCAGTACTTC
14	TRBJ1-1	TRBV10-3	few	.	CAISDPTLNTEAFF	TGTGCCATCAGTGACCCCACCCTGAACACTGAAGCTTTCTTT
15	TRBJ1-2	TRBV5-4	.	.	CASSFLSTGGYGYTF	TGTGCCAGCAGCTTTTTATCGACAGGAGGGTATGGCTACACCTTC
18	TRBJ1-5	TRBV2	.	TRBD1	CASRYGTGGGFVNQPQHF	TGTGCCAGCAGGTACGGGACAGGGGGCGGTTTTGTTAATCAGCCCCAGCATTTT
15	TRBJ2-5	TRBV19	.	.	CASRRYGNTKETQYF	TGTGCCAGTAGGCGCTACGGGAACACTAAAGAGACCCAGTACTTC
14	TRBJ2-3	TRBV5-4	once	.	CASSPRAFTDTQYF	TGTGCCAGCAGCCCTAGGGCCTTCACAGATACGCAGTATTTT
15	TRBJ2-5	TRBV4-2	once	.	CASSQDWTGQETQYF	TGTGCCAGCAGCCAAGATTGGACGGGGCAAGAGACCCAGTACTTC
14	TRBJ2-3	TRBV7-3	.	.	CASSSSLATDTQYF	TGTGCCAGCAGCTCTTCCCTAGCGACAGATACGCAGTATTTT
14	TRBJ1-4	TRBV2	many	.	CASSDRDISSKLFF	TGTGCCAGCAGCGATAGGGACATTAGTTCCAAACTGTTTTTT
14	TRBJ2-5	TRBV28	.	TRBD1	CASSGGQGVETQYF	TGTGCCAGCAGCGGGGGACAGGGGGTGGAGACCCAGTACTTC